The 28 T cell receptor beta chains listed next were all sequenced from one sample in a study of molecular identifiers for immune sequencing clone quantification. TCRdb recomputed calls from the PCR reads with MiXCR, one row per CDR3 protein. The sample holds over 70,000 distinct CDR3 sequences; around a quarter are singletons and the top ten take 0.6% to 0.95%. The source material was naive CD8+ T cells from blood, with Jurkat cell RNA spiked in. Subset described: FACS-sorted CD8+CD4-CCR7+CD45RA+ naive T cells. The receptors originated from a human donor in good health. Some libraries in this study had Jurkat cell RNA spiked in.

This clonotype was recorded a few times. The rearrangement joins TRBV30 to TRBJ2-5, with D possibly matching TRBD2 (5 bases). The CDR3 spans 14 residues. V was shortened by 5 bases and J by 1 base, with 14 bases between the two germline ends. CDR1 is GTSNPN, CDR2 SVGIG, per germline (reference sequence). The CDR3, as DNA: TGTGCCTGGGCTACAGAGGGCGGCCAAGAGACCCAGTACTTC. Protein sequence: CAWATEGGQETQYF. The entire variable domain, with the rest obtained from reference TRBV30 and TRBJ2-5, is as follows: SQTIHQWPATLVQPVGSPLSLECTVEGTSNPNLYWYRQAAGRGLQLLFYSVGIGQISSEVPQNLSASRPQDRQFILSSKKLLLSDSGFYLCAWATEGGQETQYFGPGTRLLVL.

V gene TRBV19 combines with J gene TRBJ2-2, with D uncertain. Per the germline V gene, CDR1 is LNHDA and CDR2 is SQIVND (reference sequence). The V end lost 3 bases, the J end lost 6 bases, and 17 bases lay between the germline ends. This CDR3 is 16 amino acids long. The CDR3 loop is CASSMSPIGVAGELFF. The CDR3 nucleotides read TGTGCCAGTAGTATGAGTCCAATCGGAGTGGCCGGGGAGCTGTTTTTT.

This clonotype was seen at least ten times. The J gene is TRBJ2-1, the V gene TRBV15; 7 bases fit TRBD2. Germline CDR1 LNHNV, CDR2 YYDKDF (reference sequence). The J segment lost 4 bases and the V segment lost 5 bases, leaving 5 bases of the junction unmatched. This CDR3 spans 14 amino acids. In DNA, the CDR3 is TGTGCCACCAGCGGTGGTAGCGGGTACAATGAGCAGTTCTTC. It translates to CATSGGSGYNEQFF.

This clonotype has only one observation. A read error may explain this, as a much larger clone is one base away. This chain connects TRBV28 to TRBJ2-7; maybe TRBD2 (8 bases). CDR1 MDHEN and CDR2 SYDVKM come from the germline V gene. This CDR3 has 15 amino acids. Trimming cost V 4 bases and J 4 bases, with 17 bases left between them. DNA of the CDR3: TGTGCCAGCAGTTACAGGGGTATAGCGGGGTACGAGCAGTACTTC. It translates to CASSYRGIAGYEQYF.

This clonotype was recorded at least ten times. The gene calls are TRBV7-9 and TRBJ2-5; 7 bases are a match to TRBD1. There are 14 residues in the CDR3. The V segment lost 3 bases and the J segment 2 bases; nucleotides outside the gene matches: 3. The germline CDR1 and CDR2 sequences are SEHNR and FQNEAQ (reference sequence). In DNA form, the CDR3 reads TGTGCCAGCAGCTTCCCGGGACAGCAAGAGACCCAGTACTTC. It translates to CASSFPGQQETQYF.

The chain combines TRBV27 with TRBJ1-6; D not certain. V was trimmed by 4 bases and J by 14 bases, leaving 18 bases between them. The CDR3 totals 14 residues. Per the germline V gene, CDR1 is MNHEY and CDR2 is SMNVEV (reference sequence). The CDR3 is CASSSYGGSEALHF. The DNA of the CDR3 is TGTGCCAGCAGTTCCTATGGAGGGAGTGAGGCCCTCCACTTT.

This clonotype was detected many times. This chain uses TRBV19 with TRBJ2-3; no definite D call. The V and J ends lost 5 bases and 1 base respectively, with 7 bases between them. There are 13 residues in the CDR3. The germline CDR1 and CDR2 sequences are LNHDA and SQIVND (reference sequence). The CDR3 protein is CASSATGTDTQYF. The CDR3, as DNA: TGTGCCAGTAGTGCGACTGGCACAGATACGCAGTATTTT.

In regard to this clonotype: This may stem from a read error, because a much larger clone lies one nucleotide away. The chain employs TRBV2 and TRBJ1-1; 8 bases map to TRBD1. CDR3 size: 14 residues. The V gene's germline CDR1 is SNHLY and CDR2 FYNNEI. The V and J ends lost 10 bases and 6 bases, in that order; junction bases with no gene match: 13. CDR3 sequence (DNA): TGTGCCAACAGCGCGGGACAGGATCCTCCTGAAGCTTTCTTT. Its translation is CANSAGQDPPEAFF. Based on the CDR3 plus reference TRBV2 and TRBJ1-1, the full variable domain is EPEVTQTPSHQVTQMGQEVILRCVPISNHLYFYWYRQILGQKVEFLVSFYNNEISEKSEIFDDQFSVERPDGSNFTLKIRSTKLEDSAMYFCANSAGQDPPEAFFGQGTRLTVV.

Comment on this clonotype: Possible read error: a much larger clone is one base away. The rearrangement links TRBV7-2 to TRBJ2-1; D is perhaps TRBD2 (5 bases). This CDR3 spans 15 amino acids. The germline V and J ends were trimmed by 5 bases and 2 bases, with 13 bases remaining between them. The germline V gene has CDR1 SGHTA and CDR2 FQGNSA. CDR3 sequence reads: CASSAPAVAYNEQFF. CDR3 nucleotides: TGTGCCAGCAGCGCGCCAGCGGTCGCCTACAATGAGCAGTTCTTC.

The table lists this clonotype with a few counts. This chain connects TRBV27 to TRBJ2-3, with D unresolved. This CDR3 is built from 15 residues. The V gene's germline CDR1 is MNHEY and CDR2 SMNVEV (reference sequence). The germline V and J ends were trimmed by 3 bases and 1 base, with 11 bases remaining between them. Written as DNA, the CDR3 is TGTGCCAGCAGTTTGTGGAGTGTTGGCACAGATACGCAGTATTTT. Translation: CASSLWSVGTDTQYF.

This clonotype was picked up a small number of times. This chain links TRBV7-8 with TRBJ2-1; 11 bases fit TRBD1. From germline, CDR1 is SGHVS and CDR2 FQNEAQ. The CDR3 runs to 12 residues. Unmatched junction bases numbered 3, after V lost 11 bases and J lost 6 bases. The DNA of the CDR3 is TGTGCCCTGGGACAGGGGGGCAATGAGCAGTTCTTC. It specifies CALGQGGNEQFF.

This clonotype has ten or more counts. The V gene is TRBV7-9, the J gene TRBJ2-3; 11 nucleotides line up with TRBD1. The CDR3 is 16 residues long. CDR1 is SEHNR and CDR2 is FQNEAQ in the germline V gene (reference sequence). With 4 bases clipped from V and 2 bases from J, the junction kept 5 bases outside the gene matches. Written as DNA, the CDR3 is TGTGCCAGCAGCTCCCGGACAGGGGGCATCACAGATACGCAGTATTTT. This encodes CASSSRTGGITDTQYF.

This clonotype was detected only a few times. The V and J genes are TRBV28 and TRBJ1-5; unclear D gene. This CDR3 comprises 16 residues. V lost 6 bases to trimming and J lost 2 bases, with 17 bases between them. In germline, CDR1 is MDHEN, CDR2 SYDVKM. CDR3 in DNA: TGTGCCAGCAGGTCACCTGGAGCGTCGGGCAATCAGCCCCAGCATTTT. It translates to CASRSPGASGNQPQHF.

This clonotype was seen only a few times. This CDR3 reads CASSEVADQETQYF. The CDR3 coding sequence is TGTGCCAGCTCCGAGGTGGCTGACCAAGAGACCCAGTACTTC. The J gene is TRBJ2-5, the V gene TRBV6-2 or TRBV6-3; D remains ambiguous. Germline V lookup: CDR1 MNHEY, CDR2 SVGEGT. V lost 8 bases and J lost 0, with 13 bases in between. The CDR3 sequence is 14 residues long.

Ten or more counts support this clonotype. The DNA for the CDR3 is TGTGCCAGCAGCTTTTCTCGGCAGGGGGTCTACGAGCAGTACTTC. Translating it yields CASSFSRQGVYEQYF. This chain uses TRBV7-2 with TRBJ2-7, with 7 bases that match TRBD1. CDR3 size: 15 residues. After removal of 3 bases from V and 3 bases from J, the junction contained 8 bases not matched to a gene. Per the germline V gene, CDR1 is SGHTA and CDR2 is FQGNSA.

This clonotype was seen a handful of times. The CDR3 loop is CASSYGVNRGPNSPLHF. In nucleotides, the CDR3 is TGTGCCAGCAGTTACGGAGTTAACAGGGGTCCAAATTCACCCCTCCACTTT. The chain carries TRBV6-5 and TRBJ1-6, with 7 nucleotides matching TRBD1. This CDR3 spans 17 amino acids. V lost 2 bases and J lost 7; bases outside the gene matches: 11. CDR1 is MNHEY and CDR2 is SVGAGI in the germline V gene.

This clonotype was counted at least ten times. This rearrangement joins TRBV9 to TRBJ2-3, with 8 bases matching TRBD2. After removal of 4 bases from V and 4 bases from J, the junction contained 8 bases not matched to a gene. The CDR3 length is 15 residues. Per the germline V gene, CDR1 is SGDLS and CDR2 is YYNGEE. The CDR3 DNA is TGTGCCAGCAGCTTCAGCGGGGGAGGCGCAGATACGCAGTATTTT. Translating it yields CASSFSGGGADTQYF.

As regards this clonotype: A single base separates this from a much larger clone, so it may be a read error. The chain recombines TRBV7-6 with TRBJ2-3; tentatively, D is TRBD2 (5 bases). Germline CDR1 SGHVS, CDR2 FNYEAQ. The CDR3 has 14 residues. This CDR3 reads CTSSPPGITDTQYF. CDR3 in DNA: TGTACCAGCAGCCCCCCGGGGATCACAGATACGCAGTATTTT.

A note on this clonotype: This clone may be a read error of a much larger clone one base away. The gene calls are TRBV7-9 and TRBJ1-1, with D unclear. Between the trimmed V and J ends, which lost 11 bases and 5 bases, there was a span of 24 bases. CDR1 and CDR2 (germline): SEHNR, FQNEAQ (reference sequence). CDR3 length: 15 amino acids. CDR3 protein: CAGGPPAMLGTEAFF. The CDR3 DNA reads TGTGCCGGCGGTCCCCCAGCCATGTTGGGTACTGAAGCTTTCTTT.

CDR3 region: CASSVEGQIGTQYF. The CDR3 bases are TGTGCCAGCAGCGTAGAGGGACAGATAGGTACGCAGTATTTT. This chain links TRBV9 with TRBJ2-3, with TRBD1 identical over 7 bases. This CDR3 contains 14 residues. Germline CDR1 is SGDLS and CDR2 is YYNGEE. After removal of 0 bases from V and 8 bases from J, the junction contained 6 bases not matched to a gene.

V gene TRBV28 combines with J gene TRBJ2-7; 10 bases line up with TRBD1. Unmatched junction bases numbered 8, after V lost 4 bases and J lost 5 bases. This CDR3 contains 15 residues. The germline V gene has CDR1 MDHEN and CDR2 SYDVKM. CDR3 DNA sequence: TGTGCCAGCAGTTCAGACAGGGGGCCCCACGACGAGCAGTACTTC. Protein product: CASSSDRGPHDEQYF.

A word on this clonotype: With a much larger clone just one base away, this may be a read error. The chain couples TRBV7-9 to TRBJ2-3, with 10 positions matching TRBD1. The J call may be incorrect, as the DNA end agrees better with TRBJ1-5. The CDR3 runs 14 residues. CDR1 SEHNR and CDR2 FQNEAQ come from the germline V gene (reference sequence). CDR3 sequence (DNA): TGTGCCAGCAGCCCTGGGACAGGGGCAGATACGCAGCATTTT. Encoded protein: CASSPGTGADTQHF.

Many counts were recorded for this clonotype. The chain joins TRBV6-1 to TRBJ2-1, with 7 bases matching TRBD2. CDR3 length equals 15 residues. V trimming: 0 bases; J trimming: 9 bases; junction bases outside the gene matches: 8. The V gene's germline CDR1 is MNHNS and CDR2 SASEGT. DNA for the CDR3: TGTGCCAGCAGTGAAGCCCCTGTCCCGGGAGGTGAGCAGTTCTTC. Amino acids: CASSEAPVPGGEQFF.

This clonotype has at least ten counts. This sequence joins TRBV7-9 and TRBJ2-3; D unresolved. This CDR3 has 13 residues. The germline V and J ends were trimmed by 5 bases and 5 bases, with 11 bases remaining between them. Per germline, CDR1 SEHNR and CDR2 FQNEAQ (reference sequence). CDR3 sequence (DNA): TGTGCCAGCAGCGTCGGGTTGAGAGATACGCAGTATTTT. Amino acid sequence: CASSVGLRDTQYF.

In this sample, this clonotype turned up many times. V gene TRBV11-2 combines with J gene TRBJ2-5; perhaps TRBD1 as D (6 bases). The V and J ends lost 8 bases and 1 base respectively, with 11 bases between them. Germline CDR1 is SGHAT and CDR2 is FQNNGV. This CDR3 has 13 residues. CDR3 loop: CASARQAQETQYF. DNA for the CDR3: TGTGCCAGCGCACGACAGGCCCAAGAGACCCAGTACTTC.

This clonotype came up a few times. The chain couples TRBV28 to TRBJ1-1; perhaps TRBD1 as D (5 bases). Trimming cost V 3 bases and J 1 base, with 6 bases left between them. CDR3 length equals 13 residues. The germline V gene has CDR1 MDHEN and CDR2 SYDVKM. CDR3: CASSFRGNTEAFF. The DNA of the CDR3 is TGTGCCAGCAGTTTTAGGGGGAACACTGAAGCTTTCTTT.

This clonotype has ten or more counts. V and J are TRBV15 and TRBJ2-3; D is perhaps TRBD1 (6 bases). CDR3 length: 15 amino acids. Per germline, CDR1 LNHNV and CDR2 YYDKDF (reference sequence). Deletions cut 1 base from V and 1 base from J, with 9 bases between. Written as DNA, the CDR3 is TGTGCCACCAGCAGAGCCGCAGGGGGCACAGATACGCAGTATTTT. Translated: CATSRAAGGTDTQYF.

This clonotype was picked up one time. A much larger clone differs by one base, so this may be a read error. The J gene is TRBJ2-3, the V gene TRBV6-5; tentatively, D is TRBD1 or TRBD2 (7 bases each). The V gene's germline CDR1 is MNHEY and CDR2 SVGAGI. This CDR3 is 15 amino acids long. CDR3 DNA: TGTACCAGCAGTTACTCCAGGGGGGGAACAGATACGCAGTATTTT. It yields the protein CTSSYSRGGTDTQYF.